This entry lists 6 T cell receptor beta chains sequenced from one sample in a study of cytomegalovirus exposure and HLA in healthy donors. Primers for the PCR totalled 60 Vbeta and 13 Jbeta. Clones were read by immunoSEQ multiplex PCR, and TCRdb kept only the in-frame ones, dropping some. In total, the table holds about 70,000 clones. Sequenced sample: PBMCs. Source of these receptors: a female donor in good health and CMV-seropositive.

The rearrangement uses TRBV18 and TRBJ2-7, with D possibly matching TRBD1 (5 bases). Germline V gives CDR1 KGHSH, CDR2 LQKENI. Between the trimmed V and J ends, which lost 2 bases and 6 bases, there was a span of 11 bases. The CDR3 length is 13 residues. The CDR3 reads CASSPKAQGEQYF. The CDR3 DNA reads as TGTGCCAGCTCACCAAAAGCCCAGGGCGAGCAGTACTTC.

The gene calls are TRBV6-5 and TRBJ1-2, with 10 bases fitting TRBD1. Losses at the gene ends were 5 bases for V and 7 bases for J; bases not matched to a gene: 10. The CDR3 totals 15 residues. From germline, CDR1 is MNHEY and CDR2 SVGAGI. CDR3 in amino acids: CASSADRDRGGGYTF. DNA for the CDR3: TGTGCCAGCAGTGCTGACCGGGACAGGGGAGGTGGCTACACCTTC.

This CDR3 is CASTRTGVNSYEQYF. The CDR3 DNA follows: TGTGCCAGTACACGGACCGGGGTTAACTCCTACGAGCAGTACTTC. The V gene is TRBV19, the J gene TRBJ2-7; D is perhaps TRBD2 (5 bases). Germline CDR1 LNHDA, CDR2 SQIVND (reference sequence). V gave up 7 bases and J gave up 0 bases, with 16 bases separating them. This CDR3 has 15 amino acids.

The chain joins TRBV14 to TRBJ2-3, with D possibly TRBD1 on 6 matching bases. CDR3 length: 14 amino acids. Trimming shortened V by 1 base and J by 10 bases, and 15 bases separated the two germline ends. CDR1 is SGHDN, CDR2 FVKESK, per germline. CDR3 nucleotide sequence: TGTGCCAGCAGCCAAGCTTCACAGGGCTTGGCGCAGTATTTT. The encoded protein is CASSQASQGLAQYF. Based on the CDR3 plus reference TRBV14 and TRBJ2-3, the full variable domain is EAGVTQFPSHSVIEKGQTVTLRCDPISGHDNLYWYRRVMGKEIKFLLHFVKESKQDESGMPNNRFLAERTGGTYSTLKVQPAELEDSGVYFCASSQASQGLAQYFGPGTRLTVL.

CDR3 in DNA: TGTGCCAGCAGCGATTCGGACAGGGCGGCAGATACGCAGTATTTT. Protein: CASSDSDRAADTQYF. The V and J genes are TRBV7-9 and TRBJ2-3, with 8 nucleotides matching TRBD1. V was pared by 5 bases and J by 4 bases, with 8 bases of the junction left unmatched. Looked up from germline, CDR1 is SEHNR and CDR2 is FQNEAQ (reference sequence). This CDR3 spans 15 amino acids.

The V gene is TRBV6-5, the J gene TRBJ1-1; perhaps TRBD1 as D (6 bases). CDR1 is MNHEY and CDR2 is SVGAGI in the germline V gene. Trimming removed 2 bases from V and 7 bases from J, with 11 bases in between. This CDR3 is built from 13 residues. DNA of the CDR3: TGTGCCAGCAGTTACGTCCGGACAGATGAAGCTTTCTTT. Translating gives CASSYVRTDEAFF.